The entry below gives a single T cell receptor (beta chain) sequence along with its context. These data belong to a study of T cells in Graves' hyperthyroidism and ophthalmopathy. For ophthalmopathy patients, the Clinical Activity Score was at least 3 and the NOSPECS grade at least 4; duration was under 3 months. Uncontrolled infection, other autoimmune disease, pregnancy or lactation disqualified patients from enrolment. PBMCs were sourced from approximately 9.3 ml fresh peripheral blood. The source material, RNA transcripts, was used to amplify TCR beta CDR3 regions. TCR CDR3 underwent first-round RT-PCR with the HTBI primer set. TCRdb processed the multiplex PCR reads anew with MiXCR; each CDR3 protein has one entry. The sample holds 400,000 to 450,000 distinct CDR3 sequences; approximately 14% are singletons and the top ten take 13%. This CDR3 has 14 residues. Germline CDR1 and CDR2: MNHEY and SVGEGT. Trimming removed 5 bases from V and 2 bases from J, with 13 bases in between.

The V and J genes are TRBV6-2 or TRBV6-3 and TRBJ2-7; tentative D call: TRBD1 (5 bases). Sequenced: blood. The TCR comes from a man younger than 35 with Graves' ophthalmopathy. CDR3 coding DNA: TGTGCCAGCAGTCACGTAGGGGTGCCCTACGAGCAGTACTTC. Its translation: CASSHVGVPYEQYF.